The 22 T cell receptor beta chains listed next were all sequenced from one sample in a study of T cells in Graves' hyperthyroidism and ophthalmopathy. RNA transcripts provided the source from which TCR beta CDR3 regions were amplified. The study used the HTBI primer set for a first-round RT-PCR of the TCR CDR3. MiXCR, applied by TCRdb to the multiplex PCR reads, yields one record per CDR3 protein. The sample includes about 530,000 distinct CDR3 sequences, 15% to 20% seen only once; the top ten take about 16%. The sample was blood. The source of these receptors is a woman between 18 and 29 years old with Graves' ophthalmopathy.

As for this clonotype: This may arise from a read error, as a much more abundant clone is one base away. The genes are TRBV3-1 and TRBJ2-1; 7 nucleotides align to TRBD1. The CDR3 is made up of 16 amino acids. The germline V gene encodes CDR1 LGHDT and CDR2 YNNKEL (reference sequence). CDR3 amino acids: CACSQGEGAGRNEQFF. The CDR3 bases are TGTGCCTGCAGCCAAGGAGAGGGGGCTGGACGCAATGAGCAGTTCTTC.

This rearrangement joins TRBV20-1 to TRBJ2-7, with 8 bases fitting TRBD1. The CDR3 is made up of 14 amino acids. Trimming took 7 bases from V and 4 from J; bases not matched to a gene: 12. Germline loops: CDR1 DFQATT, CDR2 SNEGSKA (reference sequence). The CDR3 is CSGTQGVLSYEQYF. The CDR3 bases are TGCAGTGGAACACAGGGGGTTTTATCTTACGAGCAGTACTTC.

The rearrangement links TRBV7-6 to TRBJ2-5, with D possibly TRBD2 on 6 matching bases. CDR3 length: 14 amino acids. Germline CDR1 reads SGHVS; CDR2 reads FNYEAQ. V dropped 1 base and J dropped 1 base, with 7 bases sitting between them. The CDR3 is CASSLGTTQETQYF. CDR3 DNA sequence: TGTGCCAGCAGCTTAGGGACTACCCAAGAGACCCAGTACTTC.

J is TRBJ2-5 and V is TRBV7-3; D is uncertain. The germline V and J ends were trimmed by 5 bases and 2 bases, with 12 bases remaining between them. The germline V gene has CDR1 SGHTA and CDR2 FQGTGA. CDR3 length equals 14 residues. Here the CDR3 DNA reads TGTGCCAGCAGCGAAACCCCCCTTCAAGAGACCCAGTACTTC. Translated, it gives CASSETPLQETQYF.

This clonotype was counted many times. The chain links TRBV20-1 to TRBJ2-7, with D unclear. From germline, CDR1 is DFQATT and CDR2 SNEGSKA (reference sequence). V was shortened by 4 bases and J by 0 bases, with 13 bases between the two germline ends. This CDR3 is 14 amino acids long. This CDR3 reads CSAITRSVSYEQYF. In DNA form, the CDR3 reads TGCAGTGCTATCACCCGCTCGGTCTCCTACGAGCAGTACTTC.

This clonotype was seen repeatedly, ten times or more. The chain is built from TRBV12-3 or TRBV12-4 and TRBJ2-2, with TRBD2 identical over 12 bases. J was trimmed by 4 bases and V by 6 bases; bases with no gene match: 12. This CDR3 is 18 amino acids long. CDR3 nucleotide sequence: TGTGCCAGCAGCCTAAGGGCACTAGCGGGAGGTTTCACCGGGGAGCTGTTTTTT. This encodes CASSLRALAGGFTGELFF.

The gene calls are TRBV18 and TRBJ2-1; D is perhaps TRBD1 or TRBD2 (5 bases each). This CDR3 comprises 15 residues. The germline gives CDR1 KGHSH, CDR2 LQKENI. The germline V and J ends were trimmed by 3 bases and 9 bases, with 18 bases remaining between them. DNA for the CDR3: TGTGCCAGCTCACCCCGGGACGGAGCTAATGTTGAGCAGTTCTTC. It is translated as CASSPRDGANVEQFF.

This clonotype was observed a few times. J is TRBJ1-6 and V is TRBV3-1, with a weak D call TRBD1 (5 bases). V lost 5 bases and J 9 bases, leaving 17 bases between the germline ends. CDR1 and CDR2 (germline): LGHDT, YNNKEL (reference sequence). This CDR3 is 15 amino acids long. The chain's CDR3 is CASSTERGAGSPLHF. In nucleotides, the CDR3 is TGTGCCAGCAGCACCGAACGGGGCGCGGGTTCACCCCTCCACTTT.

This clonotype has ten or more counts. The chain employs TRBV15 and TRBJ1-2; TRBD1 matches 7 bases. The CDR3 contains 16 residues. Germline CDR1 reads LNHNV; CDR2 reads YYDKDF (reference sequence). Trimming cost V 1 base and J 8 bases; bases outside gene matches: 13. The CDR3 region is CATSRAFGQEGAGYTF. DNA of the CDR3: TGTGCCACCAGCAGAGCATTCGGACAGGAGGGTGCCGGCTACACCTTC.

This clonotype was detected a few times. DNA of the CDR3: TGTGCCAGCAGTTCACTAGCGGGGCTTTACAATGAGCAGTTCTTC. This translates into CASSSLAGLYNEQFF. The chain joins TRBV27 to TRBJ2-1; 10 bases agree with TRBD2. With 4 bases clipped from V and 4 bases from J, the junction kept 4 bases outside the gene matches. The CDR3 covers 15 residues. Germline V lookup: CDR1 MNHEY, CDR2 SMNVEV (reference sequence).

This clonotype was seen a few times. The J gene is TRBJ1-2, the V gene TRBV29-1, with TRBD1 matching over 7 bases. The junction had 6 bases not matched to a gene; V was cut back by 1 base and J by 4 bases. Germline V gives CDR1 SQVTM, CDR2 ANQGSEA. This CDR3 has 14 residues. CDR3 protein: CSVEARGSAYGYTF. The CDR3 nucleotides read TGCAGCGTTGAAGCCAGGGGGTCCGCCTATGGCTACACCTTC.

J is TRBJ2-1 and V is TRBV19; D uncertain. This CDR3 contains 13 residues. Trimming took 3 bases from V and 3 from J, leaving 6 bases between them. The germline V gene encodes CDR1 LNHDA and CDR2 SQIVND (reference sequence). CDR3 coding DNA: TGTGCCAGTAGTATTAAGGTCTACAATGAGCAGTTCTTC. It is translated as CASSIKVYNEQFF.

This chain links TRBV5-1 with TRBJ2-7; D may correspond to TRBD1 or TRBD2 (5 bases each). Germline assignment: CDR1 SGHRS and CDR2 YFSETQ. Trimming removed 0 bases from V and 4 bases from J, with 11 bases in between. The CDR3 runs to 14 residues. The CDR3 DNA follows: TGCGCCAGCAGCTTGGTCGGGACGGATTACGAGCAGTACTTC. It is translated as CASSLVGTDYEQYF.

This clonotype was detected ten times or more. This chain links TRBV13 with TRBJ2-3; the D gene is possibly TRBD2 (5 bases). Per germline, CDR1 PRHDT and CDR2 FYEKMQ (reference sequence). The V end was cut by 5 bases, the J end by 9 bases, with 12 bases between. There are 12 residues in the CDR3. This chain's CDR3 is CASSPGGSTQYF. The DNA for the CDR3 is TGTGCCAGCAGCCCCGGAGGATCCACGCAGTATTTT.

This chain joins TRBV15 and TRBJ2-6, with TRBD2 as a possible D gene (5 bases). V shed 1 base and J shed 4 bases, with 8 bases lying between them. CDR1 and CDR2 (germline): LNHNV, YYDKDF (reference sequence). This CDR3 has 15 residues. CDR3 DNA sequence: TGTGCCACCAGCAGAGGTGGACTGGGGGCCAACGTCCTGACTTTC. This encodes CATSRGGLGANVLTF.

This clonotype has a handful of counts. The rearrangement joins TRBV4-1 to TRBJ1-2; D is unclear. V lost 0 bases to trimming and J lost 3 bases, with 8 bases between them. The CDR3 is made up of 14 amino acids. From germline, CDR1 is MGHRA and CDR2 YSYEKL. The CDR3 DNA follows: TGCGCCAGCAGCCAAGATGACCCCTACTATGGCTACACCTTC. Amino acids: CASSQDDPYYGYTF.

In this sample, this clonotype turned up a few times. The chain uses TRBV6-5 and TRBJ2-5; 8 positions match TRBD1. This CDR3 has 14 residues. V trimming: 4 bases; J trimming: 5 bases; junction bases outside the gene matches: 6. CDR1 is MNHEY, CDR2 SVGAGI, per germline. In DNA, the CDR3 is TGTGCCAGCAGTTGGACAGGGATGGCCGAGACCCAGTACTTC. Residues: CASSWTGMAETQYF.

This clonotype turned up a few times. V and J are TRBV6-1 and TRBJ2-5; D may be TRBD1 or TRBD2 (6 bases each). Trimming took off 7 bases at V and 7 bases at J, with 16 bases between the two ends. The CDR3 contains 13 residues. Germline CDR1 and CDR2: MNHNS and SASEGT. DNA for the CDR3: TGTGCCAGCATCCGAAGAGGAGGGGGGACCCAGTACTTC. Its translation is CASIRRGGGTQYF.

This clonotype was observed many times. V gene TRBV12-3 or TRBV12-4 combines with J gene TRBJ2-5, with D unclear. This CDR3 is 13 amino acids long. Trimming stripped 1 base from V and 5 bases from J, with 8 bases between. The CDR3 sequence is CASSLEGLETQYF. The CDR3 bases are TGTGCCAGCAGTTTAGAAGGTTTGGAGACCCAGTACTTC.

To note about this clonotype: A read error may be the cause here, since a much bigger clone is one base away. J is TRBJ2-5 and V is TRBV4-2; D is tentatively TRBD1 or TRBD2 (6 bases each). Germline lookup yields CDR1 LGHNA and CDR2 YNFKEQ. CDR3 length equals 15 residues. CDR3 sequence reads: CAGSQDLEGGQTQYF. CDR3 nucleotides: TGTGCCGGCAGCCAAGATCTTGAGGGGGGCCAGACCCAGTACTTC.

At least ten counts were recorded for this clonotype. This sequence joins TRBV6-1 and TRBJ1-2; no reliable D call. CDR1 is MNHNS, CDR2 SASEGT, per germline. This CDR3 contains 14 residues. Trimming cost V 1 base and J 8 bases, with 14 bases left between them. CDR3 bases: TGTGCCAGCAGTGAAGGCCGCACAAGGAGAGGCTACACCTTC. This sequence encodes CASSEGRTRRGYTF.

This clonotype has at least ten counts. The V and J genes are TRBV28 and TRBJ2-7; the match to TRBD1 covers 7 bases. This CDR3 spans 15 amino acids. The trim removed 5 bases at V and 0 bases at J, leaving 7 bases unmatched. Germline V gene sequence: CDR1 MDHEN, CDR2 SYDVKM. The CDR3: CASSDLPGGSYEQYF. CDR3 bases: TGTGCCAGCAGTGATCTGCCAGGGGGCTCCTACGAGCAGTACTTC.